One T cell receptor (beta chain) is described in this entry. Its specificity is unknown. The record originates from a study of neoadjuvant anti-PD-1 for oral cavity cancer. Findings and limits, study-wide: After neoadjuvant nivolumab, PBMC T cell clonality was significantly higher in non-responders than responders.

The data were produced by immunoSEQ multiplex PCR, yet TCRdb's version contains in-frame clones alone and is incomplete. The repertoire includes over 80,000 clones, under 85% of them detected once, and around 3.2% sits in the top ten. Per germline, CDR1 SQVTM and CDR2 ANQGSEA. Losses at the gene ends were 4 bases for V and 1 base for J; bases not matched to a gene: 18. CDR3 length: 21 residues. The sequence derives from a person aged 40 to 85 with oral cavity squamous cell carcinoma. This specimen was PBMCs, taken before nivolumab (anti-PD-1) treatment. V is TRBV29-1 and J is TRBJ2-3, with TRBD2 matching 15 bases. CDR3 bases: TGCAGCGTTGTTTATAGTGGGGGACTAGCGGGAGGAAAAGGAGGCACAGATACGCAGTATTTT. It yields the protein CSVVYSGGLAGGKGGTDTQYF.